In this sample, the clone carrying this T cell receptor beta chain turned up a few times. Its antigen remains unidentified. Read coverage stops 3 residues before the CDR3 terminus; the germline J gene supplies the remainder. The germline V gene has CDR1 MNHEY and CDR2 SVGEGT. The CDR3 covers 17 residues. With V trimmed by 0 bases and J by 7 bases, 7 bases remained unmatched. CVID meant reduced serum IgG, IgA and/or IgM plus specific antibody deficiency. For at least one year, all CVID subjects received replacement immunoglobulin. The record originates from a study of T cell clonality in common variable immunodeficiency. Study results and limitations: Reportedly, TCR beta sequences from common variable immunodeficiency showed fewer deletions and N-nucleotide insertions. Shared TCRbeta clones were fewer between CVID subjects than controls.

Equal genomic DNA amounts from CVID and control samples were sequenced. TCRdb's copy holds only in-frame clones and misses some; the assay was immunoSEQ multiplex PCR. There are roughly 12,000 clones in the sample, none observed a single time. The genes are TRBV6-2 or TRBV6-3 and TRBJ2-1, with 12 bases lining up with TRBD2. The TCR was taken from a human donor with common variable immunodeficiency. Sequenced material: peripheral blood mononuclear cells. The CDR3 bases that were read are TGTGCCAGCAGTTACTCAGCTAGCGGGGGGGCCGGGAATGAG. This gives the protein CASSYSASGGAGNE. From start to end, the CDR3 is CASSYSASGGAGNEQFF.